The 14 T cell receptor beta chains in this list originate from one sample, sequenced in a study of early T cells in non-severe SARS-CoV-2 infection. TCRdb ran MiXCR on the 5' RACE reads and lists one entry per CDR3 protein. The sample includes around 39,000 distinct CDR3 sequences, about 5.2% of them seen just once. Material: whole blood, obtained at baseline. Every receptor here comes from an adult who was a healthcare worker with PCR-confirmed SARS-CoV-2 infection or an uninfected control (not recorded which).

This clonotype was detected a few times. The gene calls are TRBV12-3 or TRBV12-4 and TRBJ1-5; 9 bases align to TRBD1. The V segment lost 4 bases and the J segment 6 bases; nucleotides outside the gene matches: 4. The CDR3 has 14 amino acids. The CDR3 protein is CASSWGTGLQPQHF. CDR3 sequence (DNA): TGTGCCAGCAGTTGGGGGACAGGGCTTCAGCCCCAGCATTTT.

This clonotype was seen many times. The chain uses TRBV12-3 or TRBV12-4 and TRBJ2-5; TRBD2 is a possible D gene (6 bases). V dropped 5 bases and J dropped 0 bases, with 22 bases sitting between them. This CDR3 contains 18 residues. In nucleotides, the CDR3 is TGTGCCAGCAGTCCCGGGGGACTTAAGGGGAAGGACCAAGAGACCCAGTACTTC. As protein: CASSPGGLKGKDQETQYF.

This clonotype was recorded many times. This chain joins TRBV6-5 and TRBJ1-5, with D uncertain. The CDR3 is 13 residues long. Germline loops: CDR1 MNHEY, CDR2 SVGAGI. The ends were cut back, 4 bases at V and 2 bases at J, with 6 bases in the middle. The DNA for the CDR3 is TGTGCCAGCAGTTCCCAGGGCAATCAGCCCCAGCATTTT. Translated: CASSSQGNQPQHF.

This clonotype was counted ten times or more. The chain uses TRBV6-1 and TRBJ1-2; D remains ambiguous. From germline, CDR1 is MNHNS and CDR2 SASEGT. Trimming shortened V by 8 bases and J by 6 bases, and 13 bases separated the two germline ends. The CDR3 spans 12 residues. For the CDR3, the DNA is TGTGCCAGCCGATACGGGTTAGATGGCTACACCTTC. It is translated as CASRYGLDGYTF.

This clonotype was recorded many times. The rearrangement links TRBV20-1 to TRBJ2-7, with 8 nucleotides matching TRBD2. The V segment lost 3 bases and the J segment 4 bases; nucleotides outside the gene matches: 14. Germline V gene lookup returns CDR1 DFQATT and CDR2 SNEGSKA (reference sequence). The CDR3 runs to 16 residues. For the CDR3, the DNA is TGCAGTGCTAGCCCCGGGGGGAGCGGGAGTTTTTACGAGCAGTACTTC. Translating gives CSASPGGSGSFYEQYF.

This clonotype came up many times. The rearrangement links TRBV20-1 to TRBJ2-1; TRBD2 is a possible D gene (6 bases). The V gene lost 6 bases and the J gene lost 3 bases, with 18 bases spanning the gap. The CDR3 loop spans 15 amino acids. CDR1 and CDR2 from the germline V gene are DFQATT and SNEGSKA (reference sequence). The CDR3 reads CSAGLPAGSYNEQFF. The CDR3 DNA sequence: TGCAGTGCCGGACTTCCGGCGGGAAGCTACAATGAGCAGTTCTTC.

This clonotype was seen many times. This chain uses TRBV7-2 with TRBJ1-5; D gene unclear. Trimming removed 3 bases at V and 3 bases at J, with 6 bases between. The CDR3 covers 13 residues. Germline values: CDR1 SGHTA, CDR2 FQGNSA. For the CDR3, the DNA is TGTGCCAGCAGCTTGGGGTACAATCAGCCCCAGCATTTT. The encoded protein is CASSLGYNQPQHF.

Only a few counts were recorded for this clonotype. This clone may be a read error of a much larger clone one base away. The J gene is TRBJ2-3, the V gene TRBV21-1. TRBV21-1 corresponds to a pseudogene. The CDR3 runs to 10 residues. The CDR3 bases are TGTGCCAGAAAGTCGGATACGCAGTATTTT. The encoded protein is CARKSDTQYF.

This clonotype was observed many times. This rearrangement joins TRBV20-1 to TRBJ2-7, with 8 bases identical to TRBD1. The CDR3 covers 13 residues. CDR1 and CDR2 (germline): DFQATT, SNEGSKA (reference sequence). The ends lost 5 bases at V and 4 bases at J; junction bases unmatched: 7. The CDR3 DNA reads TGCAGTGCTCAACGGACAGGGCTTTACGAGCAGTACTTC. It is translated as CSAQRTGLYEQYF.

This clonotype has only a few counts. The chain is built from TRBV3-1 and TRBJ2-7; TRBD2 aligns across 10 bases. The V segment lost 3 bases and the J segment 4 bases; nucleotides outside the gene matches: 9. Per germline, CDR1 LGHDT and CDR2 YNNKEL (reference sequence). The CDR3 consists of 16 residues. CDR3 sequence reads: CASSHSPGLAVYEQYF. CDR3 DNA sequence: TGTGCCAGCAGCCATTCCCCCGGACTAGCGGTATACGAGCAGTACTTC.

Many counts were recorded for this clonotype. This chain connects TRBV7-2 to TRBJ2-1; D is unresolved. V gave up 5 bases and J gave up 3 bases, with 17 bases separating them. CDR3 size: 16 residues. Germline V CDR1 and CDR2: SGHTA, FQGNSA. The CDR3 DNA is TGTGCCAGCAGCCGAGGTCCGGGCCGAGGCTACAATGAGCAGTTCTTC. It is translated as CASSRGPGRGYNEQFF.

A few counts support this clonotype. A much larger clone differs by one base, so this may be a read error. This sequence joins TRBV11-2 and TRBJ2-7, with 9 nucleotides matching TRBD2. Germline V gene lookup returns CDR1 SGHAT and CDR2 FQNNGV. V dropped 1 base and J dropped 6; count of bases not matched to a gene: 4. This CDR3 comprises 14 residues. The DNA of the CDR3 is TGTGCCAGCAGCTTAGGACCACTAGCGGGCGAGCAGTACGTC. As protein: CASSLGPLAGEQYV.

This clonotype was observed many times. V gene TRBV7-2 combines with J gene TRBJ2-2; D is unresolved. Germline-derived CDR1 and CDR2 are SGHTA and FQGNSA. This CDR3 spans 16 amino acids. The V gene lost 6 bases and the J gene lost 3 bases, with 17 bases spanning the gap. CDR3 in DNA: TGTGCCAGCAGAGAAGACTCCCACGGGTACACCGGGGAGCTGTTTTTT. It codes for CASREDSHGYTGELFF.

In this sample, this clonotype turned up a few times. The gene calls are TRBV5-1 and TRBJ1-1, with D uncertain. V shed 2 bases and J shed 5 bases, with 16 bases lying between them. CDR1 is SGHRS and CDR2 is YFSETQ in the germline V gene. This CDR3 region has 15 residues. Here the CDR3 DNA reads TGCGCCAGCAGCTTTACACAAACCGGTGGGACTGAAGCTTTCTTT. Its translation: CASSFTQTGGTEAFF.